The TCR beta chain under discussion was sequenced for a study of T cell responses to AZD1222 COVID-19 vaccine. Method: immunoSEQ multiplex PCR; TCRdb's copy keeps in-frame clones and lacks some. Among some 180,000 clones, roughly 92% were seen once, and the ten largest hold over 9.5%. V lost 6 bases and J lost 8, with 16 bases in between. From germline, CDR1 is SEHNR and CDR2 FQNEAQ (reference sequence). The CDR3 sequence is 14 residues long. The source is an adult in good health. The material sequenced was peripheral blood, taken on day 0 of AZD1222 vaccination. This chain uses TRBV7-9 with TRBJ1-4; no clear D gene. CDR3 amino acids: CASSRASREEKLFF. The CDR3 region has the DNA TGTGCCAGCAGTCGGGCCTCGCGGGAGGAAAAACTGTTTTTT.